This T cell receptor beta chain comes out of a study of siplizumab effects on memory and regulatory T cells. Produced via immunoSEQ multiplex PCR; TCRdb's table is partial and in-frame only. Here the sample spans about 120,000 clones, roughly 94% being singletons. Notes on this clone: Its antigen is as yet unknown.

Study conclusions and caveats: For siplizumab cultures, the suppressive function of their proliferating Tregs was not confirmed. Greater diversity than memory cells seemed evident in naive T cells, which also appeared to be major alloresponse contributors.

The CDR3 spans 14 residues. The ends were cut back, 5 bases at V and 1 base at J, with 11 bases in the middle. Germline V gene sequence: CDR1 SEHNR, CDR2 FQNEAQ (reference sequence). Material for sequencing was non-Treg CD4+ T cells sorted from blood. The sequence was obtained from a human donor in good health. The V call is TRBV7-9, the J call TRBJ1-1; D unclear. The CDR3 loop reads CASSPLDGNTEAFF. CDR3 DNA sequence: TGTGCCAGCAGCCCTCTTGACGGGAACACTGAAGCTTTCTTT.